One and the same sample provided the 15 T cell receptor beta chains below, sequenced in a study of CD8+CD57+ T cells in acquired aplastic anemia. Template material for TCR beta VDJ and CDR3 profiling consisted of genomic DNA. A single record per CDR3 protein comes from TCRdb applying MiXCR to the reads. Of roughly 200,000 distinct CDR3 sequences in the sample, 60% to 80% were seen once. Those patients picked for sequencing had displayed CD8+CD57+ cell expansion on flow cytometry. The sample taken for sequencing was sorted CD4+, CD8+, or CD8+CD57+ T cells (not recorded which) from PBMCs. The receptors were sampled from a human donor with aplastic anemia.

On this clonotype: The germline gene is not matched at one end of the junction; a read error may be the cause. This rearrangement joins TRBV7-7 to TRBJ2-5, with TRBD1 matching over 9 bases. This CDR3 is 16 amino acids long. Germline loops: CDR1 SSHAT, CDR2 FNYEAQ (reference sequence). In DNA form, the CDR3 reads TGTGCTAGCAGCTTAGCGCGGAGACAGGGGGTAGAGACCCAGTACTTC. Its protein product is CASSLARRQGVETQYF.

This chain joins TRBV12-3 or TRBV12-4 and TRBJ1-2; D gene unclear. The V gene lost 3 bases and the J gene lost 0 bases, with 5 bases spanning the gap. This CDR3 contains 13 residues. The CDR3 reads CASSFGSNYGYTF. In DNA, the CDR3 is TGTGCCAGCAGTTTTGGGTCTAACTATGGCTACACCTTC.

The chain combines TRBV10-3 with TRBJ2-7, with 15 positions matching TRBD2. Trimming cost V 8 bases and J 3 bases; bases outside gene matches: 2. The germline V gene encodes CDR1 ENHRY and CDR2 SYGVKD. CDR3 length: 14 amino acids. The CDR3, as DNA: TGTGCCATCGCGGGACTAGCGGGGGGCTACGAGCAGTACTTC. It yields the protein CAIAGLAGGYEQYF.

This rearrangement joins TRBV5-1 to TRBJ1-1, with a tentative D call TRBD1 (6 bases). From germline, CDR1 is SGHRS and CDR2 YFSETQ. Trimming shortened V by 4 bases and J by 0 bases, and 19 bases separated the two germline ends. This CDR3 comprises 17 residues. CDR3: CASSVEGVQYMNTEAFF. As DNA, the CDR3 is TGCGCCAGCAGCGTGGAGGGGGTCCAATATATGAACACTGAAGCTTTCTTT.

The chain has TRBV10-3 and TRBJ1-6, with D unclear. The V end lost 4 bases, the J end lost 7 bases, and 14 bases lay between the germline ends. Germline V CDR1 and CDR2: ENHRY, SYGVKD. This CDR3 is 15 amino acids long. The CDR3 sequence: CAISGEPSNNSPLHF. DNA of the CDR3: TGTGCCATCAGTGGGGAACCCTCGAACAATTCACCCCTCCACTTT.

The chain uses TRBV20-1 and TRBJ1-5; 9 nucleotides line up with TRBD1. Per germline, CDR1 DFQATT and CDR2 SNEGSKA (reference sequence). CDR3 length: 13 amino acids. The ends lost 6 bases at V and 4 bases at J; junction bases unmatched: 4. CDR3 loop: CSAMTGGNQPQHF. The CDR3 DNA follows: TGCAGTGCGATGACAGGGGGAAATCAGCCCCAGCATTTT.

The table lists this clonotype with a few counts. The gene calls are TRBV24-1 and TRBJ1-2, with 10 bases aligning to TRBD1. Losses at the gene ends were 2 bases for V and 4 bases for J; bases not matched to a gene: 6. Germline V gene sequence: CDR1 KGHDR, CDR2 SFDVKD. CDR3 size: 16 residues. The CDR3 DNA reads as TGTGCCACCAGTGATTCGGGACAGGGGACAGGCTATGGCTACACCTTC. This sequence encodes CATSDSGQGTGYGYTF.

The CDR3 DNA reads TGCAGTGCCAGCAGCTCCGGACAGGGCTCTCCCTCCTACGAGCAGTACTTC. Translation: CSASSSGQGSPSYEQYF. The V call is TRBV20-1, the J call TRBJ2-7; TRBD1 matches at 8 bases. The CDR3 covers 17 residues. Germline CDR1 reads DFQATT; CDR2 reads SNEGSKA (reference sequence). Losses at the gene ends were 6 bases for V and 0 bases for J; bases not matched to a gene: 16.

Written as DNA, the CDR3 is TGTGCCACCAGTGATAGCCGCAGCACCGACAATGAGCAGTTCTTC. It encodes CATSDSRSTDNEQFF. The chain couples TRBV24-1 to TRBJ2-1; D is unclear. The CDR3 loop spans 15 amino acids. The germline V and J ends were trimmed by 3 bases and 5 bases, with 13 bases remaining between them. CDR1 is KGHDR and CDR2 is SFDVKD in the germline V gene.

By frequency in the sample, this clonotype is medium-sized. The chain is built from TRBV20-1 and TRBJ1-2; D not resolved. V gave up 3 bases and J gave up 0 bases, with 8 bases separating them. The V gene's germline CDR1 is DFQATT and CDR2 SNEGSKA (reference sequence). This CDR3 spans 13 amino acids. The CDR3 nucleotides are TGCAGTGCTAGGGGTGGGACTAACTATGGCTACACCTTC. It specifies CSARGGTNYGYTF.

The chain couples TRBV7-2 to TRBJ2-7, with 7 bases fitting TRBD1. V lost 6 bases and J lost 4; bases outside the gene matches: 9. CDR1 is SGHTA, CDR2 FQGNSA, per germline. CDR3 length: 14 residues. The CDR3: CASRQDRNSYEQYF. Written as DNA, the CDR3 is TGTGCCAGCAGGCAGGACAGGAACTCGTACGAGCAGTACTTC.

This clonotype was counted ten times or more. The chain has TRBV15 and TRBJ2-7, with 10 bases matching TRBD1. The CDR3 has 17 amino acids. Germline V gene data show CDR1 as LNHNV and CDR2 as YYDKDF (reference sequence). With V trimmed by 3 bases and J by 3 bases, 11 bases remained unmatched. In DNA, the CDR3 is TGTGCCACCAGCAGCTCCAGGTCGGGACAGGGGATCTACGAGCAGTACTTC. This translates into CATSSSRSGQGIYEQYF.

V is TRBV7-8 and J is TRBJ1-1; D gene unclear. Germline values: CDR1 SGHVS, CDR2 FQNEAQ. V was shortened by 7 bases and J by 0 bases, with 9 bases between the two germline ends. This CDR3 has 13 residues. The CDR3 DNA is TGTGCCAGCAATTCACCCGTGAACACTGAAGCTTTCTTT. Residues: CASNSPVNTEAFF. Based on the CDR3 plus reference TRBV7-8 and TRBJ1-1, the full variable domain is GAGVSQSPRYKVAKRGQDVALRCDPISGHVSLFWYQQALGQGPEFLTYFQNEAQLDKSGLPSDRFFAERPEGSVSTLKIQRTQQEDSAVYLCASNSPVNTEAFFGQGTRLTVV.

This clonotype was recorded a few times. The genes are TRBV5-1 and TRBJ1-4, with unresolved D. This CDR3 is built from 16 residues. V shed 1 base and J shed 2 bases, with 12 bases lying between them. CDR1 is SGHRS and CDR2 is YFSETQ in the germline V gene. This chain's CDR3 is CASSLSGIATNEKLFF. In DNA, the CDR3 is TGCGCCAGCAGCTTGTCGGGGATAGCGACTAATGAAAAACTGTTTTTT. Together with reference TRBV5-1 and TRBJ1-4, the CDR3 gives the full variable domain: KAGVTQTPRYLIKTRGQQVTLSCSPISGHRSVSWYQQTPGQGLQFLFEYFSETQRNKGNFPGRFSGRQFSNSRSEMNVSTLELGDSALYLCASSLSGIATNEKLFFGSGTQLSVL.

In DNA, the CDR3 is TGTGCCAGTAGTATCCCGACAGGGCCCGGAGGCTACACCTTC. Translated: CASSIPTGPGGYTF. The chain is built from TRBV19 and TRBJ1-2; 7 bases match TRBD1. Losses at the gene ends were 3 bases for V and 8 bases for J; bases not matched to a gene: 9. The CDR3 length is 14 residues. Germline V lookup: CDR1 LNHDA, CDR2 SQIVND (reference sequence).